What follows describes a single TCR beta chain. CDR1 SGHTA and CDR2 FQGNSA come from the germline V gene. The CDR3 sequence is 12 residues long. V was clipped by 8 bases and J by 0 bases, with 5 bases between them. The data belong to a study of blood T cell repertoires in COVID-19. Those enrolled, adults aged 18 to 89 years, came from some 25 US areas. People in the exposed group encountered a COVID-19 case within 2 weeks before entering the study. How the authors handled the data: Counts of nucleated cells, estimated from reference gene primer amplification, were obtained. Sequencing was performed with immunoSEQ multiplex PCR; in TCRdb, only in-frame clones are kept and a portion is missing. The V and J calls and clone size were taken over from that table, and D and trimming were inferred from the DNA. In the table there are approximately 260,000 clones, around 84% of which are singletons.

The clonotype was recovered from a woman between 45 and 60 years old who had been exposed to COVID-19. Material: PBMCs or T cells enriched from blood (not recorded which). The chain carries TRBV7-2 and TRBJ1-5, with D uncertain. The DNA for the CDR3 is TGTGCCAGCTCAAATAGCAATCAGCCCCAGCATTTT. This translates into CASSNSNQPQHF.